These T cell receptor beta chains were read from a single sample in a study of cytomegalovirus exposure and HLA in healthy donors. The table came from immunoSEQ multiplex PCR; TCRdb's copy has only in-frame clones and leaves some out. The sample includes around 50,000 clones. The sequencing sample was made of PBMCs. These receptors came from a male donor in good health and CMV-seronegative. Each CDR3 is given with its conserved first and last residue. Each record gives: V gene, J gene, D gene, CDR3 protein, CDR3 DNA. The D gene is left open where the match is weak.

TRBV4-2	TRBJ2-1	TRBD1	CASSHNRDRGRNEQFF	TGTGCCAGCAGCCACAACCGGGACAGGGGGCGGAATGAGCAGTTCTTC
TRBV7-9	TRBJ2-7	NA	CASSLDIHEQYF	TGTGCCAGCAGCTTAGATATCCACGAGCAGTACTTC
TRBV5-4	TRBJ2-6	NA	CASSFHGANVLTF	TGTGCCAGCAGCTTTCATGGGGCCAACGTCCTGACTTTC
TRBV19	TRBJ2-7	NA	CASSIQGAYEQYF	TGTGCCAGTAGTATACAGGGCGCCTACGAGCAGTACTTC
TRBV6-1	TRBJ1-4	NA	CASSENGGFEKLFF	TGTGCCAGCAGTGAAAATGGAGGGTTTGAAAAACTGTTTTTT
TRBV18	TRBJ2-7	TRBD2	CASSRLAGDEQYF	TGTGCCAGCTCAAGACTAGCGGGTGACGAGCAGTACTTC
TRBV6-1	TRBJ1-5	NA	CASNPGGRDQPQHF	TGTGCCAGCAATCCGGGGGGTAGGGATCAGCCCCAGCATTTT
TRBV4-3	TRBJ2-5	NA	CASSPDYGQETQYF	TGCGCCAGCAGCCCCGACTACGGGCAAGAGACCCAGTACTTC
TRBV4-3	TRBJ2-3	NA	CASSQESTGEGSSTDTQYF	TGCGCCAGCAGCCAAGAATCGACAGGAGAAGGCTCTAGCACAGATACGCAGTATTTT
TRBV4-2	TRBJ2-3	NA	CASSQDPLGLFTSTDTQYF	TGTGCCAGCAGCCAAGACCCCTTGGGACTTTTCACTAGCACAGATACGCAGTATTTT
TRBV30	TRBJ1-2	NA	CAWSPGGDGDYTF	TGTGCCTGGAGTCCCGGCGGAGATGGAGACTACACCTTC
TRBV7-9	TRBJ2-6	NA	CASSLLAGANVLTF	TGTGCCAGCAGCTTGCTAGCTGGGGCCAACGTCCTGACTTTC
TRBV11-2	TRBJ2-2	NA	CANEWGQNTGELFF	TGTGCCAACGAATGGGGACAAAACACCGGGGAGCTGTTTTTT
TRBV23-1	TRBJ1-4	NA	CASSQDKGREKLFF	TGCGCCAGCAGTCAGGATAAGGGGAGGGAAAAACTGTTTTTT
TRBV5-4	TRBJ1-3	NA	CASSRDPAGGNTIYF	TGTGCCAGCAGCCGGGACCCGGCGGGGGGAAACACCATATATTTT
TRBV11-2	TRBJ2-7	TRBD1	CASSLRQGANEQYF	TGTGCCAGCAGCTTACGACAGGGGGCCAACGAGCAGTACTTC
TRBV30	TRBJ1-6	NA	CAWSPDREGSPLHF	TGTGCCTGGAGTCCCGACAGAGAAGGTTCACCCCTCCACTTT
TRBV5-1	TRBJ1-4	TRBD1	CASSLVLSDRGYEKLFF	TGCGCCAGCAGCTTGGTCCTTTCGGACAGGGGTTACGAAAAACTGTTTTTT
TRBV5-6	TRBJ1-1	NA	CASSLGGVGTEAFF	TGTGCCAGCAGCTTGGGCGGGGTCGGGACTGAAGCTTTCTTT
TRBV6-4	TRBJ2-3	TRBD2	CASSDGGGATDTQYF	TGTGCCAGCAGTGATGGCGGGGGGGCAACAGATACGCAGTATTTT
TRBV6-6	TRBJ2-7	TRBD1	CASRAQTGVPYEQYF	TGTGCCAGCAGGGCCCAGACAGGGGTCCCCTACGAGCAGTACTTC
TRBV6-6	TRBJ2-7	NA	CASSITDYEQYF	TGTGCCAGCAGTATCACAGACTACGAGCAGTACTTC
TRBV4-1	TRBJ1-1	TRBD1	CASSQGPRTGGYGNTEAFF	TGCGCCAGCAGCCAAGGTCCCAGGACAGGGGGCTATGGGAACACTGAAGCTTTCTTT
TRBV7-3	TRBJ2-1	NA	CASSSGFSGPPYNEQFF	TGTGCCAGCAGCTCGGGATTTAGCGGCCCTCCTTACAATGAGCAGTTCTTC
TRBV4-3	TRBJ2-7	NA	CASSQDYTGLSYEQYF	TGCGCCAGCAGCCAAGATTATACAGGGCTCTCCTACGAGCAGTACTTC
TRBV30	TRBJ2-7	NA	CAWSVFFMGDTSYEQYF	TGTGCCTGGAGTGTGTTTTTTATGGGGGACACCTCCTACGAGCAGTACTTC
TRBV4-1	TRBJ1-2	TRBD1	CASSQAGQGYGYTF	TGCGCCAGCAGCCAAGCCGGACAGGGCTATGGCTACACCTTC
TRBV4-1	TRBJ2-3	NA	CASSQVPGGSTDTQYF	TGCGCCAGCAGCCAGGTTCCGGGGGGCTCCACAGATACGCAGTATTTT
TRBV6-1	TRBJ2-7	TRBD1	CASSDGTGGSYEQYF	TGTGCCAGCAGTGACGGGACAGGGGGCTCCTACGAGCAGTACTTC
TRBV19	TRBJ1-5	NA	CASRKTENYNQPQHF	TGTGCCAGTAGAAAGACAGAGAACTACAATCAGCCCCAGCATTTT
TRBV12-5	TRBJ1-1	TRBD1	CASGLGPGGKNTEAFF	TGTGCTAGTGGTTTGGGGCCAGGGGGCAAGAACACTGAAGCTTTCTTT
TRBV7-9	TRBJ2-7	NA	CASSLMHRVGEQYF	TGTGCCAGCAGCTTAATGCACAGGGTGGGCGAGCAGTACTTC
TRBV6-5	TRBJ1-1	TRBD1	CASSLGQEGAFF	TGTGCCAGCAGCTTGGGACAGGAAGGAGCTTTCTTT
TRBV9	TRBJ2-7	TRBD2	CASSVDGRVYEQYF	TGTGCCAGCAGCGTAGATGGGAGGGTCTACGAGCAGTACTTC
TRBV27	TRBJ2-7	TRBD1	CASSPRQGYEQYF	TGTGCCAGCAGTCCCCGACAGGGCTACGAGCAGTACTTC
TRBV9	TRBJ2-7	NA	CASSPKLRPYEQYF	TGTGCCAGCAGCCCAAAGCTACGTCCCTACGAGCAGTACTTC
TRBV9	TRBJ1-1	TRBD1	CASSVTGGLLNTEAFF	TGTGCCAGCAGCGTTACAGGGGGTCTTTTGAACACTGAAGCTTTCTTT
TRBV6-1	TRBJ2-7	TRBD1	CASNRDRGQYEQYF	TGTGCCAGCAACCGGGACAGGGGTCAATACGAGCAGTACTTC
TRBV23-1	TRBJ2-3	TRBD2	CASSRPSGHTDTQYF	TGCGCCAGCAGTCGACCTAGCGGTCACACAGATACGCAGTATTTT
TRBV29-1	TRBJ1-3	NA	CSVRGPPGNTIYF	TGCAGCGTACGGGGTCCCCCTGGAAACACCATATATTTT
TRBV4-3	TRBJ2-2	TRBD2	CASSRLAGADRELFF	TGCGCCAGCAGCCGACTAGCGGGGGCGGACCGGGAGCTGTTTTTT
TRBV6-5	TRBJ1-1	NA	CASSVQGGAEAFF	TGTGCCAGCAGTGTACAGGGTGGGGCTGAAGCTTTCTTT
TRBV9	TRBJ2-1	NA	CASSVAAVNEQFF	TGTGCCAGCAGCGTTGCGGCGGTTAATGAGCAGTTCTTC
TRBV5-1	TRBJ2-1	TRBD1	CASSDRTGDNNEQFF	TGCGCCAGCAGCGACCGGACAGGGGATAACAATGAGCAGTTCTTC
TRBV5-1	TRBJ2-1	NA	CASSSGGSSYNEQFF	TGCGCCAGCAGCTCTGGAGGGTCTTCCTACAATGAGCAGTTCTTC
TRBV6-1	TRBJ1-5	NA	CASSEAPGTSRDQPQHF	TGTGCCAGCAGTGAAGCCCCGGGGACAAGTCGGGATCAGCCCCAGCATTTT
TRBV5-1	TRBJ2-7	NA	CASSLDQLGGEQYF	TGCGCCAGCAGCTTGGACCAGTTAGGGGGCGAGCAGTACTTC
TRBV27	TRBJ2-7	TRBD1	CASSPDRGQGYEQYF	TGTGCCAGCAGTCCTGACAGGGGGCAAGGCTACGAGCAGTACTTC
TRBV5-8	TRBJ2-7	TRBD1	CASSSRDRGAIFYEQYF	TGTGCCAGCAGCTCCCGGGACAGGGGGGCAATCTTCTACGAGCAGTACTTC
TRBV9	TRBJ2-2	TRBD2	CASSVALAGVNGELFF	TGTGCCAGCAGCGTAGCTCTAGCGGGGGTGAACGGGGAGCTGTTTTTT
TRBV2	TRBJ1-6	NA	CASSGDLRVRSPLHF	TGTGCCAGCAGTGGGGACTTGAGGGTAAGATCACCCCTCCACTTT
TRBV6-5	TRBJ2-7	TRBD2	CASSSRLAGGYEQYF	TGTGCCAGCAGTTCTCGACTAGCGGGGGGATACGAGCAGTACTTC
TRBV7-2	TRBJ1-5	NA	CASSLTEQAGNQPQHF	TGTGCCAGCAGCTTAACGGAACAAGCGGGCAATCAGCCCCAGCATTTT